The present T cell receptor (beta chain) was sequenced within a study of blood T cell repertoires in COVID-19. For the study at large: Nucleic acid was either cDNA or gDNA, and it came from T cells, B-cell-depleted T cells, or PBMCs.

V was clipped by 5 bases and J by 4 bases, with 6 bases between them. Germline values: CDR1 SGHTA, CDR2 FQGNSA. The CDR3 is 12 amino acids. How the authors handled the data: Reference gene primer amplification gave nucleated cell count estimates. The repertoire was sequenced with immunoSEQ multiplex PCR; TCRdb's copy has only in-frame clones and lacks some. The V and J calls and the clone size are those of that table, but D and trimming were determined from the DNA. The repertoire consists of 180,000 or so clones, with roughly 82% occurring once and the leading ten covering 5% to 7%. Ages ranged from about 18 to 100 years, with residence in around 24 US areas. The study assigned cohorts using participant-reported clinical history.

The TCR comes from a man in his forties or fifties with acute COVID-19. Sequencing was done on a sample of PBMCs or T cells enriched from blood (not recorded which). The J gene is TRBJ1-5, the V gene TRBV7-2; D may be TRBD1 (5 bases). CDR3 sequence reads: CASSKGNQPQHF. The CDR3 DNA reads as TGTGCCAGCAGCAAGGGGAATCAGCCCCAGCATTTT.